The clone carrying this T cell receptor (beta chain) was seen more than once but under ten times. What it binds is not known. This sample is drawn from a study of CD8 T cells in ankylosing spondylitis. Whole-study results and caveats: Matched synovial fluid from ankylosing spondylitis patients was reported to be enriched for disease-linked clones. For ankylosing spondylitis blood, a TCR beta motif of several highly homologous variants appeared characteristic. Some motif variants had been reported before (in reactive arthritis synovial fluid and blood).

Researchers built TCR beta libraries using quantitative 5'-RACE with molecular barcodes. TCRdb re-called the 5' RACE reads through MiXCR, storing one row per CDR3 protein. The sample consists of around 300,000 distinct CDR3 sequences, 14% to 15% of them appearing once. V dropped 5 bases and J dropped 0 bases, with 16 bases sitting between them. The CDR3 loop spans 16 amino acids. Germline CDR1 is LNHDA and CDR2 is SQIVND (reference sequence). The TCR originated in a male donor with ankylosing spondylitis or in good health (not recorded which). This chain joins TRBV19 and TRBJ2-5, with a weak D call TRBD1 (5 bases). The sequenced sample consisted of blood, either unsorted or a sorted T cell fraction (not recorded which). In nucleotides, the CDR3 is TGTGCCAGTAGTCGACAGAAGATGAGGTACCAAGAGACCCAGTACTTC. This sequence encodes CASSRQKMRYQETQYF.